This T cell receptor beta chain comes out of a study of T cell responses to AZD1222 COVID-19 vaccine. Turning to the study itself: Whether given at about 4 or about 12 weeks, second doses were pooled. Study-level findings and limits: Baseline serostatus was positive in only a handful of AZD1222 recipients. The reported proportion of spike-specific TCRs targeting unmutated variant regions was nearly half. Vaccination with two AZD1222 doses was followed by a rise in Spike-specific TCR breadth and depth.

CDR1 SGHDT and CDR2 YYEEEE come from the germline V gene. The CDR3 contains 13 residues. J gave up 7 bases and V 4 bases, and 5 bases lay outside the gene matches. A remark on this clone: The target antigen is unknown.

Here immunoSEQ multiplex PCR was the method, and the copy in TCRdb shows in-frame clones only, minus some. The data hold 100,000 to 150,000 clones, with around 87% observed a single time. This clonotype originated in an adult in good health. The specimen comprised peripheral blood, sampled on day 0 of AZD1222 vaccination. This sequence joins TRBV5-6 and TRBJ1-5, with TRBD1 matching over 7 bases. Here the CDR3 reads CASSTTGLQPQHF. Here the CDR3 DNA reads TGTGCCAGCAGCACGACAGGGCTACAGCCCCAGCATTTT.